The next 5 T cell receptor beta chains were all read from a single sample in a study of shared clonotypes between healthy human individuals. Measured with immunoSEQ multiplex PCR; TCRdb has only the in-frame clones, and not every one. The sample comprises hundreds of thousands of clones, around 70% of which are singletons, and over 9.5% rests with the top ten. The sequencing sample was made of memory CD4+ T cells sorted from blood. As for subset: CD45RA-negative fraction. Source of these receptors: a man under 40 in good health.

This clone was counted only a few times. V gene TRBV6-1 combines with J gene TRBJ1-3; D gene uncertain. The V end was cut by 2 bases, the J end by 4 bases, with 9 bases between. Germline values: CDR1 MNHNS, CDR2 SASEGT. The CDR3 sequence is 14 residues long. The CDR3 region is CASSENLQGNTIYF. The CDR3 DNA sequence: TGTGCCAGCAGTGAAAATTTACAGGGAAACACCATATATTTT.

CDR3 sequence: CASRGLAGTFEQYF. In nucleotides, the CDR3 is TGCGCCAGCAGGGGACTAGCGGGAACCTTCGAGCAGTACTTC. V is TRBV5-1 and J is TRBJ2-7; 13 bases fit TRBD2. CDR1 is SGHRS and CDR2 is YFSETQ in the germline V gene. Trimming removed 5 bases from V and 6 bases from J; junction bases left unmatched: 5. The CDR3 length is 14 residues.

The chain couples TRBV2 to TRBJ2-1, with 11 bases lining up with TRBD2. Unmatched junction bases numbered 7, after V lost 5 bases and J lost 4 bases. The CDR3 length is 16 residues. CDR1 is SNHLY, CDR2 FYNNEI, per germline. The DNA for the CDR3 is TGTGCCAGCAGTAGGTATAGCGGGAGGGGATACAATGAGCAGTTCTTC. Protein: CASSRYSGRGYNEQFF.

This chain uses TRBV30 with TRBJ2-7; 7 nucleotides agree with TRBD2. V trimming: 8 bases; J trimming: 0 bases; junction bases outside the gene matches: 7. The CDR3 totals 13 residues. Germline V CDR1 and CDR2: GTSNPN, SVGIG (reference sequence). The CDR3 region is CARSREASYEQYF. The CDR3 DNA is TGTGCCCGGTCCCGGGAGGCCTCCTACGAGCAGTACTTC.

The V call is TRBV25-1, the J call TRBJ2-7; 12 bases are a match to TRBD2. Germline CDR1 and CDR2: MGHDK and SYGVNS. V lost 3 bases, J lost 4 bases, and 10 bases stayed unmatched. This CDR3 is 17 amino acids long. In DNA form, the CDR3 reads TGTGCCAGCAGTGAGGGCAGGGAGACTAGCGGGAGATACGAGCAGTACTTC. Its translation is CASSEGRETSGRYEQYF.